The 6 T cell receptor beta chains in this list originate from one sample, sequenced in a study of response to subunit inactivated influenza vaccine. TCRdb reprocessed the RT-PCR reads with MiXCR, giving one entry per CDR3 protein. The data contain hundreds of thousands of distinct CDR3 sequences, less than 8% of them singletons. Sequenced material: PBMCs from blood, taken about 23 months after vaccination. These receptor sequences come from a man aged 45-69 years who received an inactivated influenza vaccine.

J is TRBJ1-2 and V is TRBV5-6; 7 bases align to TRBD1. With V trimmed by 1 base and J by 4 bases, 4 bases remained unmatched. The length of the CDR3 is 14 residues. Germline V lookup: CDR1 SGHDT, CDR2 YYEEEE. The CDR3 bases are TGTGCCAGCAGCTTGCTAGGGGACAGCTATGGCTACACCTTC. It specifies CASSLLGDSYGYTF.

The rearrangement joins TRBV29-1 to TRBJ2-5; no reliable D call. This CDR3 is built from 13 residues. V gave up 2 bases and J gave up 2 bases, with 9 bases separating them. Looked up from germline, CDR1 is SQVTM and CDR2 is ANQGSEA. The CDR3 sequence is CSVETNRQETQYF. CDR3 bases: TGCAGCGTTGAAACAAACCGACAAGAGACCCAGTACTTC.

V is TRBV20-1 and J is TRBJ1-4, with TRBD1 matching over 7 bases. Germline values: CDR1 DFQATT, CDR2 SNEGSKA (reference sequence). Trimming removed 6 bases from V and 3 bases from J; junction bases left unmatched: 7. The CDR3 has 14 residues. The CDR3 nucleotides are TGCAGTGCCACCCAGGGGGGCCCTAATGAAAAACTGTTTTTT. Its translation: CSATQGGPNEKLFF.

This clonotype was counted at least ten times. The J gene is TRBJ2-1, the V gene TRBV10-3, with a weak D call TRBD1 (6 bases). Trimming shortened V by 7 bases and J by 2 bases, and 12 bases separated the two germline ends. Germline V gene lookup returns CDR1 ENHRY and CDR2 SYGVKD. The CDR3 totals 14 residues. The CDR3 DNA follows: TGTGCCATCAAGACCAGGGGACCCTACAATGAGCAGTTCTTC. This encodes CAIKTRGPYNEQFF.

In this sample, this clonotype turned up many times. The CDR3 here is CASSSGFGETQYF. CDR3 coding DNA: TGTGCCAGCAGCTCGGGGTTTGGGGAGACCCAGTACTTC. The chain has TRBV14 and TRBJ2-5; D might be TRBD2 (5 bases). V was clipped by 5 bases and J by 5 bases, with 12 bases between them. Germline V gene data show CDR1 as SGHDN and CDR2 as FVKESK. The CDR3 is 13 amino acids.

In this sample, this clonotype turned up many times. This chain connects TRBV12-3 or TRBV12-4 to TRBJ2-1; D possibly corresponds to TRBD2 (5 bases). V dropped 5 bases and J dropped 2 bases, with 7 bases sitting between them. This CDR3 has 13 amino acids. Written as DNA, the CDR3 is TGTGCCAGCAGTCCGGGGACCTACAATGAGCAGTTCTTC. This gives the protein CASSPGTYNEQFF.